This entry concerns a single T cell receptor beta chain. This entry is derived from a study of sequential checkpoint blockade in melanoma. Study background: Each arm's sequence ended with maintenance nivolumab.

Unmatched junction bases numbered 10, after V lost 7 bases and J lost 7 bases. This CDR3 has 13 amino acids. Germline V gene data show CDR1 as SNHLY and CDR2 as FYNNEI. Indicated treatment: randomized to nivolumab then ipilimumab (arm A) or the reverse (arm B). Live CD3+CD8+ CD19− CD56− cells were sorted from PBMCs. TCRdb's copy holds only in-frame clones and misses some; the assay was immunoSEQ multiplex PCR. The sample contains around 34,000 clones, roughly 84% of which appear only once. The rearrangement joins TRBV2 to TRBJ2-7; 7 bases line up with TRBD2. This sequence originates from a human donor with melanoma. Sequenced material: CD8+ T cells sorted from blood (inferred from file names), taken from a patient given nivolumab and ipilimumab in sequence. The CDR3 DNA is TGTGCCAGCAAAGTATTAGCGGGTAAGGAGCAGTACTTC. Amino acid sequence: CASKVLAGKEQYF.